This entry is about one T cell receptor (beta chain). This entry is derived from a study of blood T cell repertoires in COVID-19. Study overall: From the United States, Italy and Spain came samples of acute and convalescent COVID-19. T cells, B-cell-depleted T cells, or PBMCs provided the cDNA or gDNA that served as material.

Libraries were prepared by immunoSEQ multiplex PCR; TCRdb keeps only in-frame clonotypes and omits some of them. The sample yields about 77,000 clones, less than 75% seen once. V shed 7 bases, J shed 5 bases, and the junction held 14 bases outside the gene matches. The germline CDR1 and CDR2 sequences are SNHLY and FYNNEI. CDR3 length equals 17 residues. The sequencing sample was made of peripheral blood. The source is a man in his 60s with acute or convalescent COVID-19. The chain links TRBV2 to TRBJ2-1, with TRBD2 matching 10 bases. The chain's CDR3 is CASILRPLAGENNEQFF. The CDR3 coding sequence is TGTGCCAGCATCCTAAGACCTCTAGCGGGAGAGAACAATGAGCAGTTCTTC.